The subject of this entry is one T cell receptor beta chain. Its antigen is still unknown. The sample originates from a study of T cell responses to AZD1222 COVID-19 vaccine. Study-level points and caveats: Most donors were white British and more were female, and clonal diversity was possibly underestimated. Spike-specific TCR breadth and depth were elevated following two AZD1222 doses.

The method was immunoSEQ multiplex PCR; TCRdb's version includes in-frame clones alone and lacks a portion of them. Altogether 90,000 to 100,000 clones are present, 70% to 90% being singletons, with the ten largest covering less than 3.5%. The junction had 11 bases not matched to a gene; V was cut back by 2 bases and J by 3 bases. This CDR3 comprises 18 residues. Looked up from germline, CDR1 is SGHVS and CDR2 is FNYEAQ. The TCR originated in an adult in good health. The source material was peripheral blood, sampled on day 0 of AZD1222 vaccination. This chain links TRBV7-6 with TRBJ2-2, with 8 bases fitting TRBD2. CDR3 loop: CASSLSTAGGGYTGELFF. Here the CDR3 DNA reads TGTGCCAGCAGCTTATCTACGGCGGGGGGAGGTTACACCGGGGAGCTGTTTTTT.